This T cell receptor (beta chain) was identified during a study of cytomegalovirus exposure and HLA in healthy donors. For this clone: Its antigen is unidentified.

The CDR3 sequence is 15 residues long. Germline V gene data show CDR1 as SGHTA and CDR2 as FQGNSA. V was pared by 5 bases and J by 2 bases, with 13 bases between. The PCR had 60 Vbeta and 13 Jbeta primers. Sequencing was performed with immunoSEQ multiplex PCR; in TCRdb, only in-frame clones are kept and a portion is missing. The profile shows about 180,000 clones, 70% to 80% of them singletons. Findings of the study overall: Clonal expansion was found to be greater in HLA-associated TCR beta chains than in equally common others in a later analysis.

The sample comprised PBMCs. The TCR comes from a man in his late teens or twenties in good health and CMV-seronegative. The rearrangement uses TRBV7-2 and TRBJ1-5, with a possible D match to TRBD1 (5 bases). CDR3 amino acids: CASSPTGGGNQPQHF. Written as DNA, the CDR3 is TGTGCCAGCAGCCCCACCGGGGGAGGCAATCAGCCCCAGCATTTT.